This TCR beta chain was sequenced in a study of cytomegalovirus exposure and HLA in healthy donors. About the research overall: The same platform was used for the roughly 130 validation repertoires and the roughly 600 first-cohort repertoires, a later analysis reported.

Study-wide results and caveats: About 150 TCR beta chains were listed as cytomegalovirus-associated. There were a few CMV-associated chains whose specificity for CMV antigens was confirmed in vitro. The finding came from a later analysis; first-cohort TCR clusters tended to co-occur in the roughly 110 validation repertoires.

V dropped 5 bases and J dropped 6; count of bases not matched to a gene: 9. From germline, CDR1 is PRHDT and CDR2 FYEKMQ (reference sequence). The CDR3 runs to 15 residues. Concerning this clone: What it binds is unknown.

Some clones are missing from TCRdb's copy, which holds only in-frame ones; the method was immunoSEQ multiplex PCR. Counted here are about 220,000 clones, around four fifths occurring once; the ten biggest clones make up roughly 13%. This sequence originates from a woman under 40 in good health and CMV-seropositive. The material sequenced was PBMCs. The V call is TRBV13, the J call TRBJ2-1, with 8 bases identical to TRBD1. Written as DNA, the CDR3 is TGTGCCAGCAGCCCCGACAGGGGACCTTTCAATGAGCAGTTCTTC. It specifies CASSPDRGPFNEQFF.